These 22 T cell receptor beta chains share one sample of origin, sequenced in a study of identical twins. TCRdb fed the 5' RACE reads into MiXCR, producing one record per CDR3 protein. This sample has some 500,000 distinct CDR3 sequences, with 7.5% to 10% found just once. The data were also submitted as part of a second study, on yellow fever vaccine responses in identical twins.

Sequencing input: PBMCs. All receptors derive from a woman aged 18-29 years in good health.

This clonotype was picked up many times. The chain joins TRBV29-1 to TRBJ1-5, with TRBD1 identical over 9 bases. V was pared by 5 bases and J by 3 bases, with 11 bases of the junction left unmatched. This CDR3 contains 16 residues. Germline V gene lookup returns CDR1 SQVTM and CDR2 ANQGSEA. This chain's CDR3 is CSVLGTGTGVNQPQHF. CDR3 bases: TGCAGCGTTCTAGGGACAGGGACCGGGGTCAATCAGCCCCAGCATTTT.

The chain employs TRBV28 and TRBJ2-2, with a weak D call TRBD1 (6 bases). CDR3 length equals 17 residues. The V gene lost 7 bases and the J gene lost 6 bases, with 24 bases spanning the gap. The V gene's germline CDR1 is MDHEN and CDR2 SYDVKM. The CDR3 nucleotides are TGTGCCAGCACCCAGTTTATTTCAGGGGTTGTCGCCGGGGAGCTGTTTTTT. Protein product: CASTQFISGVVAGELFF. Complete variable domain (other parts from reference TRBV28 and TRBJ2-2): DVKVTQSSRYLVKRTGEKVFLECVQDMDHENMFWYRQDPGLGLRLIYFSYDVKMKEKGDIPEGYSVSREKKERFSLILESASTNQTSMYLCASTQFISGVVAGELFFGEGSRLTVL.

This clonotype showed up many times. CDR3 bases: TGTGCCAGCAGCCCGATACTTCTAGCGGGGGGCGGGAATGAGCAGTTCTTC. Translating it yields CASSPILLAGGGNEQFF. The V call is TRBV7-2, the J call TRBJ2-1; TRBD2 agrees at 11 bases. This CDR3 contains 17 residues. Germline lookup yields CDR1 SGHTA and CDR2 FQGNSA. V lost 5 bases, J lost 7 bases, and 13 bases stayed unmatched. The full variable domain, completed using reference TRBV7-2 and TRBJ2-1, is GAGVSQSPSNKVTEKGKDVELRCDPISGHTALYWYRQSLGQGLEFLIYFQGNSAPDKSGLPSDRFSAERTGGSVSTLTIQRTQQEDSAVYLCASSPILLAGGGNEQFFGPGTRLTVL.

This chain links TRBV4-3 with TRBJ2-7; 10 bases align to TRBD2. The ends lost 0 bases at V and 4 bases at J; junction bases unmatched: 6. The CDR3 runs to 16 residues. Germline values: CDR1 LGHNA, CDR2 YSLEER. This CDR3 is CASSQDFLAGVYEQYF. The CDR3 DNA is TGCGCCAGCAGCCAAGATTTTCTAGCGGGAGTTTACGAGCAGTACTTC.

This clonotype occurred a few times. The V call is TRBV6-1, the J call TRBJ2-1; TRBD2 aligns across 11 bases. Germline V gene lookup returns CDR1 MNHNS and CDR2 SASEGT. The CDR3 consists of 16 residues. The V and J ends lost 6 bases and 3 bases, in that order; junction bases with no gene match: 7. The CDR3, as DNA: TGTGCCAGCAGAACAACCGGGACTAGCGGCTACAATGAGCAGTTCTTC. Protein: CASRTTGTSGYNEQFF.

J is TRBJ2-5 and V is TRBV18; 9 positions match TRBD2. V lost 4 bases to trimming and J lost 2 bases; unmatched junction nucleotides: 2. Per germline, CDR1 KGHSH and CDR2 LQKENI. The CDR3 has 14 residues. The CDR3 reads CASSRLAEQETQYF. CDR3 in DNA: TGTGCCAGCTCACGACTAGCGGAACAAGAGACCCAGTACTTC.

V gene TRBV27 combines with J gene TRBJ2-1; 16 nucleotides line up with TRBD2. Germline trimming cut 5 bases from V and 8 bases from J; bases unmatched to any gene: 9. Per the germline V gene, CDR1 is MNHEY and CDR2 is SMNVEV (reference sequence). The CDR3 extends over 17 amino acids. The CDR3 protein is CASSPLGLAGGHYEQFF. The CDR3 DNA reads TGTGCCAGCAGTCCCCTGGGACTAGCGGGAGGGCACTATGAGCAGTTCTTC.

This clonotype has only a few counts. The V gene is TRBV5-1, the J gene TRBJ2-1, with 9 positions matching TRBD1. Germline V gene lookup returns CDR1 SGHRS and CDR2 YFSETQ. The CDR3 contains 14 residues. J gave up 5 bases and V 4 bases, and 4 bases lay outside the gene matches. CDR3 region: CASSRRTGDNEQFF. CDR3 bases: TGCGCCAGCAGCCGAAGGACAGGGGACAATGAGCAGTTCTTC. The full variable domain, with the rest looked up from reference TRBV5-1 and TRBJ2-1, is KAGVTQTPRYLIKTRGQQVTLSCSPISGHRSVSWYQQTPGQGLQFLFEYFSETQRNKGNFPGRFSGRQFSNSRSEMNVSTLELGDSALYLCASSRRTGDNEQFFGPGTRLTVL.

This clonotype came up a few times. V is TRBV5-1 and J is TRBJ1-2; 8 nucleotides agree with TRBD1. The CDR3 loop spans 14 amino acids. Germline V lookup: CDR1 SGHRS, CDR2 YFSETQ. V shed 5 bases, J shed 4 bases, and the junction held 7 bases outside the gene matches. The CDR3 is CASRLDRGAYGYTF. In nucleotides, the CDR3 is TGCGCCAGCAGGCTCGACAGGGGCGCCTATGGCTACACCTTC. Complete variable domain (other parts from reference TRBV5-1 and TRBJ1-2): KAGVTQTPRYLIKTRGQQVTLSCSPISGHRSVSWYQQTPGQGLQFLFEYFSETQRNKGNFPGRFSGRQFSNSRSEMNVSTLELGDSALYLCASRLDRGAYGYTFGSGTRLTVV.

The chain carries TRBV28 and TRBJ2-2; possibly TRBD1 for D (6 bases). This CDR3 has 15 residues. CDR1 MDHEN and CDR2 SYDVKM come from the germline V gene. The ends were cut back, 6 bases at V and 6 bases at J, with 17 bases in the middle. As DNA, the CDR3 is TGTGCCAGCAGAAGTTACAGGGTATCGGCCGGGGAGCTGTTTTTT. Protein product: CASRSYRVSAGELFF.

This clonotype has at least ten counts. The CDR3 here is CASSPLVAGDGAEQYF. The CDR3 coding sequence is TGTGCCAGCAGCCCATTGGTAGCAGGGGACGGAGCCGAGCAGTACTTC. The chain couples TRBV9 to TRBJ2-7; D perhaps matches TRBD1 (6 bases). CDR3 size: 16 residues. The V gene lost 4 bases and the J gene lost 6 bases, with 23 bases spanning the gap. CDR1 and CDR2 from the germline V gene are SGDLS and YYNGEE.

In DNA form, the CDR3 reads TGTGCCAGCTCACCCAACAAACCGAACACTGAAGCTTTCTTT. Protein product: CASSPNKPNTEAFF. The chain is built from TRBV18 and TRBJ1-1, with unresolved D. Germline V gene sequence: CDR1 KGHSH, CDR2 LQKENI. The CDR3 consists of 14 residues. Trimming stripped 3 bases from V and 1 base from J, with 9 bases between.

The V gene is TRBV27, the J gene TRBJ2-1; a weak D match, TRBD2 (7 bases). The CDR3 is made up of 17 amino acids. Germline V gene sequence: CDR1 MNHEY, CDR2 SMNVEV (reference sequence). Trimming cost V 5 bases and J 4 bases, with 21 bases left between them. DNA for the CDR3: TGTGCCAGCAGTACCAAGGGGGGGAACCGGGGTTACAATGAGCAGTTCTTC. Protein product: CASSTKGGNRGYNEQFF.

The CDR3: CASSGPTEAFF. The CDR3 DNA reads TGTGCCAGCAGTGGTCCCACTGAAGCTTTCTTT. The chain links TRBV6-5 to TRBJ1-1; D gene uncertain. The CDR3 is 11 residues long. Trimming pared 5 bases from V and 4 bases from J, leaving 5 bases between. CDR1 is MNHEY and CDR2 is SVGAGI in the germline V gene.

This clonotype was seen more than once but under ten times. The rearrangement joins TRBV13 to TRBJ2-7, with TRBD2 as a possible D gene (6 bases). Germline CDR1 is PRHDT and CDR2 is FYEKMQ (reference sequence). This CDR3 spans 14 amino acids. V gave up 5 bases and J gave up 2 bases, with 13 bases separating them. The CDR3 DNA sequence: TGTGCCAGCAGCCGGGGGTCATTGACCTACGAGCAGTACTTC. Protein product: CASSRGSLTYEQYF.

The genes are TRBV6-2 or TRBV6-3 and TRBJ2-1; 7 bases match TRBD2. The J segment lost 9 bases and the V segment lost 6 bases, leaving 20 bases of the junction unmatched. Germline CDR1 reads MNHEY; CDR2 reads SVGEGT. The CDR3 extends over 17 amino acids. The CDR3 sequence is CASSPPPLAAPKGEQFF. The CDR3 DNA is TGTGCCAGCAGCCCACCTCCTCTAGCGGCCCCGAAGGGTGAGCAGTTCTTC.

V is TRBV4-3 and J is TRBJ2-5; perhaps TRBD2 as D (6 bases). This CDR3 contains 15 residues. Germline CDR1 is LGHNA and CDR2 is YSLEER. Trimming removed 1 base at V and 6 bases at J, with 15 bases between. The DNA of the CDR3 is TGCGCCAGCAGCCAAGTGGGGACTGGCCCCAAGACCCAGTACTTC. Translated, it gives CASSQVGTGPKTQYF.

The chain is built from TRBV15 and TRBJ2-7; TRBD2 is a possible D gene (6 bases). The V gene lost 0 bases and the J gene lost 8 bases, with 14 bases spanning the gap. Germline assignment: CDR1 LNHNV and CDR2 YYDKDF (reference sequence). CDR3 size: 14 residues. The CDR3 region is CATSRDRRDSQQYF. The DNA for the CDR3 is TGTGCCACCAGCAGAGATAGAAGGGACTCCCAGCAGTACTTC.

This clonotype was observed a handful of times. V and J are TRBV11-2 and TRBJ2-7, with 11 bases lining up with TRBD2. V lost 1 base and J lost 4; bases outside the gene matches: 12. This CDR3 is 18 amino acids long. CDR1 is SGHAT, CDR2 FQNNGV, per germline. The CDR3 loop reads CASSLGLAGGLKLYEQYF. For the CDR3, the DNA is TGTGCCAGCAGCTTAGGCCTAGCGGGAGGTCTTAAGTTATACGAGCAGTACTTC.

The chain couples TRBV10-3 to TRBJ2-5; the match to TRBD1 covers 8 bases. J lost 2 bases, V lost 4 bases, and 6 bases had no gene match. The CDR3 extends over 15 amino acids. Per germline, CDR1 ENHRY and CDR2 SYGVKD. CDR3 protein: CAISAVTGEQETQYF. The CDR3 coding sequence is TGTGCCATCAGTGCTGTGACAGGGGAGCAAGAGACCCAGTACTTC.

This clonotype was observed many times. This chain connects TRBV29-1 to TRBJ2-7, with 9 bases fitting TRBD1. V shed 3 bases, J shed 4 bases, and the junction held 4 bases outside the gene matches. The CDR3 is 13 residues long. Looked up from germline, CDR1 is SQVTM and CDR2 is ANQGSEA. CDR3 DNA sequence: TGCAGCGTTGAGGGACAGGGAGCTTACGAGCAGTACTTC. Protein product: CSVEGQGAYEQYF.

This clonotype was detected a few times. The chain carries TRBV7-8 and TRBJ1-2; D uncertain. Germline assignment: CDR1 SGHVS and CDR2 FQNEAQ. Trimming pared 4 bases from V and 4 bases from J, leaving 16 bases between. This CDR3 contains 15 residues. The CDR3 DNA sequence: TGTGCCAGCAGCTCTAGTGAGGGATACGGCTATGGCTACACCTTC. It yields the protein CASSSSEGYGYGYTF. Full variable domain (rest looked up from reference TRBV7-8 and TRBJ1-2): GAGVSQSPRYKVAKRGQDVALRCDPISGHVSLFWYQQALGQGPEFLTYFQNEAQLDKSGLPSDRFFAERPEGSVSTLKIQRTQQEDSAVYLCASSSSEGYGYGYTFGSGTRLTVV.